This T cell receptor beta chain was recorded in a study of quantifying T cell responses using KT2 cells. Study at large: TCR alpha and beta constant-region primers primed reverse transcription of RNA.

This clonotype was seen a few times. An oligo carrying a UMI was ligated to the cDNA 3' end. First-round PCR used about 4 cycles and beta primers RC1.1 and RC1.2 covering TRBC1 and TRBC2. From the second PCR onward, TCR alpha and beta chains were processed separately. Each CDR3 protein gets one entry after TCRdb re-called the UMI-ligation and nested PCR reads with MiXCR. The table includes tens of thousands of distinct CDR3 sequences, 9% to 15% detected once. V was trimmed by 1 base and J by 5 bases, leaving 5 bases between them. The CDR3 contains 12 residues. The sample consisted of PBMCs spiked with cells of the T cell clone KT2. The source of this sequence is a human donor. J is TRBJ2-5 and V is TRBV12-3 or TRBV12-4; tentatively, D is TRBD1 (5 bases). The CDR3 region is CASSLEGETQYF. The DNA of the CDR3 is TGTGCCAGCAGTTTAGAGGGGGAGACCCAGTACTTC.